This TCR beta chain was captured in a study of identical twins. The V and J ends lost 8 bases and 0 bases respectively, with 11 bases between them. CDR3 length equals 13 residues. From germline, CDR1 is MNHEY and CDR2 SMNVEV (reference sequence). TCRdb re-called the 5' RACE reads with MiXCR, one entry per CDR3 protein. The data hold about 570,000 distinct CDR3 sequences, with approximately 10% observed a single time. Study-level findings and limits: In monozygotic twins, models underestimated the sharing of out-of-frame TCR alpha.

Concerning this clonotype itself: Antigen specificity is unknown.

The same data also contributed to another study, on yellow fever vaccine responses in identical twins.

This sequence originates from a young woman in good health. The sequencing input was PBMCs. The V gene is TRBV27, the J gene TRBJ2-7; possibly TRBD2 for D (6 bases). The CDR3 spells CASAGPLSYEQYF. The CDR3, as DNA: TGTGCCAGCGCGGGGCCCCTCTCCTACGAGCAGTACTTC.